This T cell receptor beta chain was profiled in a study of cytomegalovirus exposure and HLA in healthy donors. Findings of the study overall: Later analysis associated a missense DCLRE1C variant with TCR beta V- and J-gene trimming.

With regard to this clone: The target antigen is unknown. The junction differs from germline at one of its ends, possibly a read error.

CDR1 SGHNT and CDR2 YYREEE come from the germline V gene (reference sequence). This CDR3 has 14 amino acids. The primer mix had 60 Vbeta and 13 Jbeta primers. TCRdb keeps only in-frame clones here, not all; method: immunoSEQ multiplex PCR. The sample records about 210,000 clones, approximately 80% being singletons. The gene calls are TRBV5-4 and TRBJ2-2, with TRBD1 identical over 9 bases. The receptor was isolated from a woman aged 45-59 years in good health and CMV-seropositive. Sequencing input: PBMCs. CDR3 DNA: TGTGCCAGCAGCTTGGACAGGGGGCAACGGGAGTTGTTTTTT. Encoded protein: CASSLDRGQRELFF.